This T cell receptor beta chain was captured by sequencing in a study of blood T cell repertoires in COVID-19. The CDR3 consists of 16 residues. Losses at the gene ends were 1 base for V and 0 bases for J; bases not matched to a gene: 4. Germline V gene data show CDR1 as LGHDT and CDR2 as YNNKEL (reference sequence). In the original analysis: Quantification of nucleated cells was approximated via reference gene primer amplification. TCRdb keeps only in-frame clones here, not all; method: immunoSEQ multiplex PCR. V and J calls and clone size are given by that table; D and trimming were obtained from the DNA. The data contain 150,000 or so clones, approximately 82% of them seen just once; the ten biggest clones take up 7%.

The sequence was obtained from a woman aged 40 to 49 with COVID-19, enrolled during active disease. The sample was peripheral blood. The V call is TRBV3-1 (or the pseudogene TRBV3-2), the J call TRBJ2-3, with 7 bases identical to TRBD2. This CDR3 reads CASSQAGRPSTDTQYF. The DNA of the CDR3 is TGTGCCAGCAGCCAAGCCGGGAGGCCGAGCACAGATACGCAGTATTTT.